The 5 T cell receptor beta chains below were found in one sample sequenced in a study of cytomegalovirus exposure and HLA in healthy donors. Assay: immunoSEQ multiplex PCR; the TCRdb copy retains only in-frame clones and omits some. Of 200,000 to 250,000 clones listed, roughly 87% were seen once; the top ten hold around 13%. Sample: PBMCs. These receptors came from a man aged 18 to 30 in good health and CMV-seropositive.

The chain carries TRBV2 and TRBJ2-3; D ambiguous. The CDR3 loop spans 11 amino acids. The V end lost 9 bases, the J end lost 5 bases, and 9 bases lay between the germline ends. Germline V gene sequence: CDR1 SNHLY, CDR2 FYNNEI. The CDR3 DNA follows: TGTGCCAGGAACTCGGGAGATACGCAGTATTTT. Translating it yields CARNSGDTQYF.

The chain employs TRBV30 and TRBJ2-1; 7 bases are a match to TRBD2. Germline loops: CDR1 GTSNPN, CDR2 SVGIG (reference sequence). Losses at the gene ends were 4 bases for V and 6 bases for J; bases not matched to a gene: 3. The CDR3 spans 12 residues. Here the CDR3 DNA reads TGTGCCTGGAAGCGGGAAGTCAATGAGCAGTTCTTC. Translating it yields CAWKREVNEQFF.

In this sample, this clone turned up a few times. The chain carries TRBV2 and TRBJ2-7; no definite D call. The germline gives CDR1 SNHLY, CDR2 FYNNEI. This CDR3 has 13 amino acids. Deletions cut 4 bases from V and 5 bases from J, with 12 bases between. CDR3 residues: CASSVQALDEQYF. The CDR3 nucleotides are TGTGCCAGCAGTGTGCAGGCGCTGGACGAGCAGTACTTC.

The chain uses TRBV6-5 and TRBJ2-5, with D perhaps given as TRBD1 or TRBD2 (5 bases each). The CDR3 is 15 amino acids. From germline, CDR1 is MNHEY and CDR2 SVGAGI. The V end was cut by 6 bases, the J end by 3 bases, with 17 bases between. CDR3 bases: TGTGCCAGCAGCCCTACAGGAGGAGCTAAAGAGACCCAGTACTTC. This translates into CASSPTGGAKETQYF.

The chain employs TRBV4-1 and TRBJ1-1; 8 bases line up with TRBD1. Germline CDR1 is MGHRA and CDR2 is YSYEKL. The V segment lost 4 bases and the J segment 3 bases; nucleotides outside the gene matches: 7. This CDR3 region has 15 residues. The CDR3 protein is CASSPWTGFDTEAFF. CDR3 nucleotide sequence: TGCGCCAGCAGCCCATGGACAGGGTTTGACACTGAAGCTTTCTTT.